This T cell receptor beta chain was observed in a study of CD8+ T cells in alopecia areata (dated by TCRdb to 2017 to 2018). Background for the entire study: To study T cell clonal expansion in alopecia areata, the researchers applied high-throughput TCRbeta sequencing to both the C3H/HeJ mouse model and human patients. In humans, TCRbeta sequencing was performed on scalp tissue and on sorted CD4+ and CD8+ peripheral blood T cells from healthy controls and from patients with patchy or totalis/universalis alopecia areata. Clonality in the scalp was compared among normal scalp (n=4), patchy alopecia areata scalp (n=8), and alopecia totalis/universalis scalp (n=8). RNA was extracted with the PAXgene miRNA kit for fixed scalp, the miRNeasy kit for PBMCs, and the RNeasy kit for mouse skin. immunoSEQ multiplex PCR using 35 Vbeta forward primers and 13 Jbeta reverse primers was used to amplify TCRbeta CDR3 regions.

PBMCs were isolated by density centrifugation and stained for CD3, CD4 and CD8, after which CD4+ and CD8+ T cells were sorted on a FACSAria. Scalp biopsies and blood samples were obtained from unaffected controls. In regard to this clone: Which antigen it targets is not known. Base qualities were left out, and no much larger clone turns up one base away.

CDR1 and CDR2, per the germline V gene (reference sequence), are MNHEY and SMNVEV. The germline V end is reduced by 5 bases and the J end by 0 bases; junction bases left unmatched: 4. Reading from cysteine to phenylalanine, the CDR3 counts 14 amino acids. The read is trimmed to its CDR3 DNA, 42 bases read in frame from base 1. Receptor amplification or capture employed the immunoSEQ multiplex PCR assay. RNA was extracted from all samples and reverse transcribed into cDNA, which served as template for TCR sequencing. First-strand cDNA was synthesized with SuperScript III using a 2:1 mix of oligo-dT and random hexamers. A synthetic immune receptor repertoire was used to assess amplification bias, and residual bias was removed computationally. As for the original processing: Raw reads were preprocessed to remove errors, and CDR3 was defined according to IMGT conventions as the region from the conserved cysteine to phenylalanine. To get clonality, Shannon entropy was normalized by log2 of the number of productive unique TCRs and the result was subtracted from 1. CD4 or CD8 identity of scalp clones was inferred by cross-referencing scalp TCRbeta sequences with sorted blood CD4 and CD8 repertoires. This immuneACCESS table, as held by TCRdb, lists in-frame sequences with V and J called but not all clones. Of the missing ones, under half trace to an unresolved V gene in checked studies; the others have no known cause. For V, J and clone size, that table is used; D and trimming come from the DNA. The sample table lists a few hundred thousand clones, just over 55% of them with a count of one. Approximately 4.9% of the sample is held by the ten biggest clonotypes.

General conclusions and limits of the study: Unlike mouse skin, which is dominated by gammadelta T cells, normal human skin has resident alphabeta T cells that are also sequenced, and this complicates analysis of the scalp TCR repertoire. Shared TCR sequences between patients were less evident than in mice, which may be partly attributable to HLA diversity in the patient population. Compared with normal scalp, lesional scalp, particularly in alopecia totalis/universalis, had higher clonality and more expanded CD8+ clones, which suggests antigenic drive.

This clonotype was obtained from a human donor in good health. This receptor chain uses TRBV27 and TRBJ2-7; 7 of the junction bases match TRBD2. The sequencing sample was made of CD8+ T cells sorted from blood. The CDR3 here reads CASSPAGVSYEQYF. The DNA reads TGTGCCAGCAGTCCTGCGGGGGTCTCCTACGAGCAGTACTTC.